One and the same sample provided the 14 T cell receptor beta chains below, sequenced in a study of T cells after yellow fever vaccination. TCRdb re-analysed the 5' RACE reads in MiXCR, keeping a single row per CDR3 protein. The repertoire consists of tens of thousands of distinct CDR3 sequences, with about 7.8% occurring once and the leading ten covering about 38%. The sequencing here drew on CD8+ T cells sorted from PBMCs, taken 15 days after the yellow fever booster vaccination. Receptors originate from a man between 25 and 39 years old who received the YFV17D yellow fever vaccine.

The sample holds many counts of this clonotype. V gene TRBV7-9 combines with J gene TRBJ2-1; 7 bases agree with TRBD2. The junction had 3 bases not matched to a gene; V was cut back by 1 base and J by 0 bases. Per the germline V gene, CDR1 is SEHNR and CDR2 is FQNEAQ (reference sequence). The CDR3 is 16 residues long. CDR3 nucleotides: TGTGCCAGCAGCTTAGTAGCGGGCCCCTCCTACAATGAGCAGTTCTTC. Translation: CASSLVAGPSYNEQFF.

This clonotype was observed at least ten times. The chain couples TRBV12-3 or TRBV12-4 to TRBJ2-7; 10 nucleotides agree with TRBD2. CDR3 size: 12 residues. V was clipped by 5 bases and J by 7 bases; unmatched bases: 2. The DNA of the CDR3 is TGTGCCAGCAGTCCTAGCGGGAGTGAGCAGTACTTC. Encoded protein: CASSPSGSEQYF.

This clonotype was seen ten or more times. The CDR3 sequence: CASSQFGGGETQYF. In DNA form, the CDR3 reads TGCGCCAGCAGCCAATTTGGAGGGGGGGAGACCCAGTACTTC. The chain combines TRBV4-3 with TRBJ2-5; the D gene could be TRBD1 or TRBD2 (6 bases each). Germline assignment: CDR1 LGHNA and CDR2 YSLEER. V gave up 2 bases and J gave up 5 bases, with 12 bases separating them. The CDR3 spans 14 residues.

This clonotype has only a few counts. The chain is built from TRBV12-3 or TRBV12-4 and TRBJ1-4; maybe TRBD1 (5 bases). V dropped 5 bases and J dropped 8 bases, with 12 bases sitting between them. The CDR3 runs to 13 residues. CDR3 nucleotide sequence: TGTGCCAGCAGTCCCTCTGGGGGAGAAAAACTGTTTTTT. Translation: CASSPSGGEKLFF.

This clonotype showed up many times. This chain uses TRBV11-2 with TRBJ1-1; 7 nucleotides align to TRBD1. The V and J ends lost 5 bases and 2 bases, in that order; junction bases with no gene match: 23. The CDR3 extends over 20 amino acids. Germline V gene sequence: CDR1 SGHAT, CDR2 FQNNGV. The CDR3 sequence is CASSPAWDSRRTSANTEAFF. DNA for the CDR3: TGTGCCAGCAGCCCCGCTTGGGACAGCCGCCGGACTTCCGCTAACACTGAAGCTTTCTTT.

This clonotype was seen ten or more times. V and J are TRBV24-1 and TRBJ2-7; no definite D call. V lost 4 bases and J 4 bases, leaving 4 bases between the germline ends. The germline CDR1 and CDR2 sequences are KGHDR and SFDVKD. CDR3 length: 11 residues. CDR3 nucleotides: TGTGCCACCAGTGACGGGTACGAGCAGTACTTC. This gives the protein CATSDGYEQYF.

At least ten counts were recorded for this clonotype. The genes are TRBV27 and TRBJ1-5, with no clear D. The CDR3 runs 12 residues. Germline-derived CDR1 and CDR2 are MNHEY and SMNVEV (reference sequence). The V end lost 5 bases, the J end lost 2 bases, and 4 bases lay between the germline ends. As DNA, the CDR3 is TGTGCCAGCAGTCACCGCAATCAGCCCCAGCATTTT. It codes for CASSHRNQPQHF.

V usage is TRBV7-9 and J usage is TRBJ1-2, with 7 positions matching TRBD1. CDR3 length: 14 residues. J lost 6 bases, V lost 0 bases, and 4 bases had no gene match. Germline V lookup: CDR1 SEHNR, CDR2 FQNEAQ (reference sequence). CDR3 protein: CASSLAGGGDGYTF. The CDR3 region has the DNA TGTGCCAGCAGCTTAGCTGGAGGGGGCGATGGCTACACCTTC.

The V gene is TRBV7-9, the J gene TRBJ2-5, with TRBD1 matching 8 bases. The length of the CDR3 is 15 residues. V was clipped by 5 bases and J by 5 bases; unmatched bases: 10. The germline V gene has CDR1 SEHNR and CDR2 FQNEAQ (reference sequence). CDR3 sequence (DNA): TGTGCCAGCAGCCCTGGACAGGGTGGGAGGGAGACCCAGTACTTC. Translated, it gives CASSPGQGGRETQYF.

This clonotype was seen many times. The chain carries TRBV12-3 or TRBV12-4 and TRBJ2-5; 8 nucleotides agree with TRBD2. This CDR3 contains 15 residues. J lost 2 bases, V lost 6 bases, and 8 bases had no gene match. The CDR3 region is CASRTLSGGQETQYF. CDR3 nucleotide sequence: TGTGCCAGCAGAACCCTCTCGGGAGGGCAAGAGACCCAGTACTTC.

The table lists this clonotype with many counts. This chain uses TRBV9 with TRBJ2-1; D uncertain. The CDR3 has 15 residues. Germline V gene sequence: CDR1 SGDLS, CDR2 YYNGEE. V lost 0 bases and J lost 8, with 15 bases in between. The CDR3 DNA is TGTGCCAGCAGCGTAGAGACCTCCTTACGCCATGAGCAGTTCTTC. Translating it yields CASSVETSLRHEQFF.

This clonotype was picked up many times. The chain uses TRBV5-1 and TRBJ2-7; 7 nucleotides line up with TRBD2. CDR1 and CDR2 from the germline V gene are SGHRS and YFSETQ. Trimming took 1 base from V and 5 from J; bases not matched to a gene: 6. The CDR3 contains 14 residues. The CDR3 region is CASSLRGRDDEQYF. CDR3 nucleotides: TGCGCCAGCAGCTTGCGCGGGAGAGATGACGAGCAGTACTTC.

Ten or more counts support this clonotype. V is TRBV5-1 and J is TRBJ2-1, with D unresolved. The CDR3 consists of 15 residues. Trimming took off 1 base at V and 6 bases at J, with 14 bases between the two ends. Germline lookup yields CDR1 SGHRS and CDR2 YFSETQ. In nucleotides, the CDR3 is TGCGCCAGCAGCTTGAGGTGGCTAAAGCGCAATGAGCAGTTCTTC. As protein: CASSLRWLKRNEQFF.

This clonotype has ten or more counts. The chain combines TRBV20-1 with TRBJ2-7; TRBD1 matches at 8 bases. J lost 0 bases, V lost 6 bases, and 4 bases had no gene match. CDR3 size: 13 residues. Germline CDR1 is DFQATT and CDR2 is SNEGSKA (reference sequence). The DNA for the CDR3 is TGCAGTGCGCAGACAGGGGACTCCTACGAGCAGTACTTC. Translated: CSAQTGDSYEQYF.